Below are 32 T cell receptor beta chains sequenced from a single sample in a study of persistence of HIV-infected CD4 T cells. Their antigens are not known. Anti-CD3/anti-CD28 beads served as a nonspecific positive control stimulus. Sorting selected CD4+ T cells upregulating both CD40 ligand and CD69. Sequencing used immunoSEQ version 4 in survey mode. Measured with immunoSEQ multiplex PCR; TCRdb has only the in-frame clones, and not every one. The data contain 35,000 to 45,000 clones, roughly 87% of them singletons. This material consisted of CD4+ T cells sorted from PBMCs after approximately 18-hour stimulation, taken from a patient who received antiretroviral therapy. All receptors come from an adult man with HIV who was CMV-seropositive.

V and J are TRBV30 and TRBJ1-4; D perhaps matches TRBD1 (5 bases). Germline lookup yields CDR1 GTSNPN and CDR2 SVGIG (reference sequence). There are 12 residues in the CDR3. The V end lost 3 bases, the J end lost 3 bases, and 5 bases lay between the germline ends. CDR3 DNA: TGTGCCTGGAGGACAGCTAATGAAAAACTGTTTTTT. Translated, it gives CAWRTANEKLFF.

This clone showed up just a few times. CDR3 in amino acids: CSASPLGGAEDTQYF. As DNA, the CDR3 is TGCAGTGCAAGTCCCTTGGGCGGAGCAGAAGATACGCAGTATTTT. The rearrangement links TRBV20-1 to TRBJ2-3; D ambiguous. Germline V gives CDR1 DFQATT, CDR2 SNEGSKA (reference sequence). The CDR3 length is 15 residues. Trimming left V 6 bases short and J 5 bases short, with 21 bases between.

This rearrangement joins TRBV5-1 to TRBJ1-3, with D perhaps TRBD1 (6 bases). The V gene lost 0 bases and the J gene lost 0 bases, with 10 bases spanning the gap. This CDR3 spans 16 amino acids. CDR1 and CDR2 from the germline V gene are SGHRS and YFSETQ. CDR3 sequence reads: CASSLDQGTSGNTIYF. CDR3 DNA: TGCGCCAGCAGCTTGGACCAGGGGACCTCTGGAAACACCATATATTTT. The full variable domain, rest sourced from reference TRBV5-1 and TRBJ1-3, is KAGVTQTPRYLIKTRGQQVTLSCSPISGHRSVSWYQQTPGQGLQFLFEYFSETQRNKGNFPGRFSGRQFSNSRSEMNVSTLELGDSALYLCASSLDQGTSGNTIYFGEGSWLTVV.

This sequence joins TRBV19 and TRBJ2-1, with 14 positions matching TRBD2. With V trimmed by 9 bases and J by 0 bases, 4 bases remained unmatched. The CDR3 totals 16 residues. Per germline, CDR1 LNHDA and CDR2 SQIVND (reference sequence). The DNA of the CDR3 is TGTGCCAGCGGACTAGCGGGGGGCTTCTCCTACAATGAGCAGTTCTTC. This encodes CASGLAGGFSYNEQFF. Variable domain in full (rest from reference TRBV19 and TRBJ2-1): DGGITQSPKYLFRKEGQNVTLSCEQNLNHDAMYWYRQDPGQGLRLIYYSQIVNDFQKGDIAEGYSVSREKKESFPLTVTSAQKNPTAFYLCASGLAGGFSYNEQFFGPGTRLTVL.

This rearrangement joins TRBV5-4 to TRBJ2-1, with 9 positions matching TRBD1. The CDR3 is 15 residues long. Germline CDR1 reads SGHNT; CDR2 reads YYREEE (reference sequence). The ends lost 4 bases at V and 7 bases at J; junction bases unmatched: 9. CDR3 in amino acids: CASSGTGFGENEQFF. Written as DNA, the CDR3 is TGTGCCAGCAGCGGGACAGGGTTCGGTGAGAATGAGCAGTTCTTC.

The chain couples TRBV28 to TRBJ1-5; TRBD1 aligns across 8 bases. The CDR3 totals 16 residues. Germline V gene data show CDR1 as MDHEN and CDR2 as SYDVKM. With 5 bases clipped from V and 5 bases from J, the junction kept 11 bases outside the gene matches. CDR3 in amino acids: CASSVSWTGKDQPQHF. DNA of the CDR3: TGTGCCAGCAGTGTCTCTTGGACAGGGAAGGATCAGCCCCAGCATTTT.

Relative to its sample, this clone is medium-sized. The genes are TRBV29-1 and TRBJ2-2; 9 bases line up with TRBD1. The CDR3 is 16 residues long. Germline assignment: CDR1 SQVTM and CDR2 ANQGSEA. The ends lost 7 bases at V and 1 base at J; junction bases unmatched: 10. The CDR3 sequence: CSASKDRGRNTGELFF. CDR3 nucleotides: TGCAGCGCGAGCAAGGACAGGGGCCGGAACACCGGGGAGCTGTTTTTT.

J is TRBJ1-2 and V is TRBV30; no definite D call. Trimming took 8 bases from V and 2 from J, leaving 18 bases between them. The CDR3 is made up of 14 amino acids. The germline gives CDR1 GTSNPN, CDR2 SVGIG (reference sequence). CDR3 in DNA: TGTGCCGCTAGGCGCGGACTCATGAACTATGGCTACACCTTC. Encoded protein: CAARRGLMNYGYTF.

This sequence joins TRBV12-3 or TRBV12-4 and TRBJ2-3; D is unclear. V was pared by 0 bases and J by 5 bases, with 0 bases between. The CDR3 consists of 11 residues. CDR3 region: CASSLADTQYF. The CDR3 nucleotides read TGTGCCAGCAGTTTAGCAGATACGCAGTATTTT.

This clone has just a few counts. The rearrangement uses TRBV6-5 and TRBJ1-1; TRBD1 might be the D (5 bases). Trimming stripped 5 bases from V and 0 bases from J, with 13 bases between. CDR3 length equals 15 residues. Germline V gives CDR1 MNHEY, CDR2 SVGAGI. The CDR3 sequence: CASSPQTVMNTEAFF. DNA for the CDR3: TGTGCCAGCAGTCCCCAGACAGTAATGAACACTGAAGCTTTCTTT.

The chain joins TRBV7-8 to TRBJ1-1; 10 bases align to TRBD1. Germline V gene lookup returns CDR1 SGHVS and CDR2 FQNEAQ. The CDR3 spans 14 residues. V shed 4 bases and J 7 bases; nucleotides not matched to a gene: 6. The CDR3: CASSWTGGVGEAFF. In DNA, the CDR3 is TGTGCCAGCAGCTGGACAGGGGGAGTCGGTGAAGCTTTCTTT.

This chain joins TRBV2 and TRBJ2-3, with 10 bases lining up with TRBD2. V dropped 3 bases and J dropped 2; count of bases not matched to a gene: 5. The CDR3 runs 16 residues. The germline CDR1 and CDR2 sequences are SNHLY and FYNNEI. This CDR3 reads CASSDIAGGYTDTQYF. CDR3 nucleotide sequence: TGTGCCAGCAGTGATATAGCGGGAGGCTACACAGATACGCAGTATTTT.

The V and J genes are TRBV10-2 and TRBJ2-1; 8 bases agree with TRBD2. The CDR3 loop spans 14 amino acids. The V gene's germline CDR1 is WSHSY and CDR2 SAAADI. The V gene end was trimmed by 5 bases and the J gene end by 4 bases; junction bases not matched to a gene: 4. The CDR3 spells CASSLAGRYNEQFF. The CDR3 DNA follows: TGCGCCAGCAGTTTAGCGGGGAGATACAATGAGCAGTTCTTC.

The chain's CDR3 is CASSPESTYEQYF. The DNA for the CDR3 is TGCGCCAGCAGCCCCGAGTCCACCTACGAGCAGTACTTC. This chain uses TRBV5-1 with TRBJ2-7; D is undetermined. The length of the CDR3 is 13 residues. Germline V gene data show CDR1 as SGHRS and CDR2 as YFSETQ. V was pared by 4 bases and J by 2 bases, with 10 bases between.

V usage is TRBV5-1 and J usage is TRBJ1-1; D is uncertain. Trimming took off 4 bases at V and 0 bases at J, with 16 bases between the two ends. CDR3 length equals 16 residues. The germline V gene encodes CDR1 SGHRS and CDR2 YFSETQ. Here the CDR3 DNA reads TGCGCCAGCAGCGATGGACTCAACAACATGAACACTGAAGCTTTCTTT. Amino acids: CASSDGLNNMNTEAFF.

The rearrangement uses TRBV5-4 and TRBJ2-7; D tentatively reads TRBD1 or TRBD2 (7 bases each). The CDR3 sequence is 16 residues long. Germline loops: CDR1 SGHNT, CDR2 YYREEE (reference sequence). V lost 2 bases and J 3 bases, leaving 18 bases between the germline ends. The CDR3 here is CASSFGQGGYIYEQYF. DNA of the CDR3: TGTGCCAGCAGCTTCGGCCAGGGGGGGTACATCTACGAGCAGTACTTC.

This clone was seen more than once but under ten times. The CDR3 nucleotides read TGTGCCAGCAGTGTCGGACAGAAGGATTCACCCCTCCACTTT. Translating it yields CASSVGQKDSPLHF. The J gene is TRBJ1-6, the V gene TRBV6-6, with D possibly TRBD1 on 6 matching bases. Trimming left V 5 bases short and J 8 bases short, with 13 bases between. The CDR3 is 14 residues long. The germline V gene encodes CDR1 MNHNY and CDR2 SVGAGI (reference sequence).

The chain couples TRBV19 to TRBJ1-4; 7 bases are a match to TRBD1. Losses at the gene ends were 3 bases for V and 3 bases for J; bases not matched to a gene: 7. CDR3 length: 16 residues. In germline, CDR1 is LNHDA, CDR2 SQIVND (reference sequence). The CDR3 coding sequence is TGTGCCAGTAGTATCCGACAGGGATCGGCTAATGAAAAACTGTTTTTT. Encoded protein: CASSIRQGSANEKLFF.

As DNA, the CDR3 is TGTGCCAGCAGTTTATTGGGACAGGGGGCAAGAGGCTACACCTTC. Encoded protein: CASSLLGQGARGYTF. This chain links TRBV28 with TRBJ1-2; 12 nucleotides align to TRBD1. The CDR3 covers 15 residues. Germline CDR1 MDHEN, CDR2 SYDVKM. V shed 1 base and J 8 bases; nucleotides not matched to a gene: 5.

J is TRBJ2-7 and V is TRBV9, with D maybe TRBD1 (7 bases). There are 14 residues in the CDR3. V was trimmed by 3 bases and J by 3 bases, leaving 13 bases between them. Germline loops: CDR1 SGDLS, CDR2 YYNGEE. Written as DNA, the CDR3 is TGTGCCAGCAGCGCCCGACAGGGAGGCTACGAGCAGTACTTC. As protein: CASSARQGGYEQYF.

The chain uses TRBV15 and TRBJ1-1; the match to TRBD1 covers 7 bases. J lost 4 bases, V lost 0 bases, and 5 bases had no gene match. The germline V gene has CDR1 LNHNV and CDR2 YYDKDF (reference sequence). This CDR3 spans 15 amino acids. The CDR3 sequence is CATSRDKGASTEAFF. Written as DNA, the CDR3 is TGTGCCACCAGCAGAGATAAGGGGGCGAGCACTGAAGCTTTCTTT. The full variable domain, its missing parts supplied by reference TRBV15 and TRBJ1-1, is DAMVIQNPRYQVTQFGKPVTLSCSQTLNHNVMYWYQQKSSQAPKLLFHYYDKDFNNEADTPDNFQSRRPNTSFCFLDIRSPGLGDTAMYLCATSRDKGASTEAFFGQGTRLTVV.

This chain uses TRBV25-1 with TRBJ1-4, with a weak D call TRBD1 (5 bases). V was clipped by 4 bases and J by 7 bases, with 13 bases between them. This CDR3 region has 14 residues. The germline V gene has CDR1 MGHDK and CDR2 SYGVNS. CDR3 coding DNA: TGTGCCAGCAGTGTTGGGGGAACGGCTGAAAAACTGTTTTTT. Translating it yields CASSVGGTAEKLFF.

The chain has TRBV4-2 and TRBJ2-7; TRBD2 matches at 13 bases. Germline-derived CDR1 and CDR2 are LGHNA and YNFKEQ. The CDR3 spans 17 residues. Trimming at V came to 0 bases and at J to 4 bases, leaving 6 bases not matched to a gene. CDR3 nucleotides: TGTGCCAGCAGCCAAGAGGAGGGGACTAGCGGGAAATACGAGCAGTACTTC. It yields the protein CASSQEEGTSGKYEQYF.

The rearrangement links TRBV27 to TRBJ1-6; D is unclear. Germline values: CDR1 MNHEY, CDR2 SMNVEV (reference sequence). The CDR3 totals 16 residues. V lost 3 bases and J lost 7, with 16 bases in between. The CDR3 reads CASSFRTINPNSPLHF. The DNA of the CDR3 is TGTGCCAGCAGTTTCCGGACGATTAACCCAAATTCACCCCTCCACTTT.

CDR3 DNA: TGCGCCAGCAGCCAAAGTGAAAGCTCCTACGAGCAGTACTTC. Translation gives CASSQSESSYEQYF. V and J are TRBV4-1 and TRBJ2-7; D not resolved. The CDR3 is 14 residues long. Trimming removed 2 bases at V and 0 bases at J, with 8 bases between. Germline V CDR1 and CDR2: MGHRA, YSYEKL.

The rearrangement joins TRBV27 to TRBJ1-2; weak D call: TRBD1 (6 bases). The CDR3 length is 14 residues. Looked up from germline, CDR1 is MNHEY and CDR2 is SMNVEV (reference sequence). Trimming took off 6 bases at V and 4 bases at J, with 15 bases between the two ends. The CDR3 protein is CASRLTRGSYGYTF. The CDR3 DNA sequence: TGTGCCAGCAGATTGACGAGGGGGAGCTATGGCTACACCTTC.

The CDR3 region is CSVQGRGSPNTIYF. CDR3 DNA: TGCAGCGTTCAAGGACGGGGATCTCCAAACACCATATATTTT. The rearrangement links TRBV29-1 to TRBJ1-3; D not certain. The CDR3 extends over 14 amino acids. The ends were cut back, 5 bases at V and 6 bases at J, with 17 bases in the middle. Germline V lookup: CDR1 SQVTM, CDR2 ANQGSEA.

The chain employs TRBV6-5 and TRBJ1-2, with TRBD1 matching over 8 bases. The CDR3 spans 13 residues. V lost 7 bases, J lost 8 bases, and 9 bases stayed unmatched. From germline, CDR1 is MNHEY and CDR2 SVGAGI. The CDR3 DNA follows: TGTGCCAGCAACCAACAGGGGGGAAGGGGCTACACCTTC. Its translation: CASNQQGGRGYTF.

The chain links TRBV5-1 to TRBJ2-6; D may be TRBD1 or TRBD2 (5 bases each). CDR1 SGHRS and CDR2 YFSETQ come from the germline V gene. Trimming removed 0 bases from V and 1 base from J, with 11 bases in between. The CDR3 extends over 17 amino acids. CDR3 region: CASSLEGRTSGANVLTF. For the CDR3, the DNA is TGCGCCAGCAGCTTGGAGGGACGGACGTCTGGGGCCAACGTCCTGACTTTC.

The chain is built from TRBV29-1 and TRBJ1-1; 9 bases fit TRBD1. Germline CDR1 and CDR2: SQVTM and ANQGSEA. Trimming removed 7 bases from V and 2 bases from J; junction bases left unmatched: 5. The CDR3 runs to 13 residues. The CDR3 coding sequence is TGCAGCGCCTGGACAGGGGTAAACACTGAAGCTTTCTTT. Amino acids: CSAWTGVNTEAFF.

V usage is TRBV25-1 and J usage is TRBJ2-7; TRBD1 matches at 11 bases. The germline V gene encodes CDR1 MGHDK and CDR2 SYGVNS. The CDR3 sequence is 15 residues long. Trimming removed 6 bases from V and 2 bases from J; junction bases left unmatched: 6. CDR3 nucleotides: TGTGCCAGCAGATCTGGGGACAGGGGGGCCTACGAGCAGTACTTC. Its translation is CASRSGDRGAYEQYF.

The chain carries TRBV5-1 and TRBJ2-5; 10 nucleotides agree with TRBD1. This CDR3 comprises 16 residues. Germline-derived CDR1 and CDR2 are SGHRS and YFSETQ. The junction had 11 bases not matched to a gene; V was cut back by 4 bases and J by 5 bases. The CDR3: CASSVQPGQGTETQYF. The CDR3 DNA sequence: TGCGCCAGCAGCGTGCAACCGGGACAGGGGACGGAGACCCAGTACTTC. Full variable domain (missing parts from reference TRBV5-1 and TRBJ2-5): KAGVTQTPRYLIKTRGQQVTLSCSPISGHRSVSWYQQTPGQGLQFLFEYFSETQRNKGNFPGRFSGRQFSNSRSEMNVSTLELGDSALYLCASSVQPGQGTETQYFGPGTRLLVL.